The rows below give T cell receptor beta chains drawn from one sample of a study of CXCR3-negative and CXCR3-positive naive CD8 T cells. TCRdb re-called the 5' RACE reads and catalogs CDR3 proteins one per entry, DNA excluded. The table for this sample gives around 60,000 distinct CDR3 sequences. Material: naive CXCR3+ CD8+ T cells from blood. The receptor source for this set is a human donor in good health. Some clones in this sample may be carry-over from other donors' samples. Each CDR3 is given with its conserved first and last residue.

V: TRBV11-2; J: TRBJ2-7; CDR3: CATLGGSSYEQYF
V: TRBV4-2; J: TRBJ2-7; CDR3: CASSQELVGYEQYF
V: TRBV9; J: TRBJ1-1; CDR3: CASSVGSTTEAFF
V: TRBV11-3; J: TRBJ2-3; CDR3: CASSRPSSGLATDTQYF
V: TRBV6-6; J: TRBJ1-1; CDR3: CASSFVGRTEAFF
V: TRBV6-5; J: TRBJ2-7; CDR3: CASRPTSGSYEQYF
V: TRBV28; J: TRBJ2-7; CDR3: CASTQRRATRAYEQYF
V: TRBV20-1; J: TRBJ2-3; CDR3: CSARAYGPTDTQYF
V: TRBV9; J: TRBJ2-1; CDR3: CASSASGRPDNEQFF
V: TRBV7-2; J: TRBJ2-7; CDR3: CASSTTTGTLYEQYF
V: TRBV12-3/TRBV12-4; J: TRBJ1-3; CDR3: CASSLQGSGNTIYF
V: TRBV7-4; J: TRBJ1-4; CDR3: CARAYSIEKLFF
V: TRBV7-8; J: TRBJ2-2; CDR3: CASSLVSGQVYTGELFF